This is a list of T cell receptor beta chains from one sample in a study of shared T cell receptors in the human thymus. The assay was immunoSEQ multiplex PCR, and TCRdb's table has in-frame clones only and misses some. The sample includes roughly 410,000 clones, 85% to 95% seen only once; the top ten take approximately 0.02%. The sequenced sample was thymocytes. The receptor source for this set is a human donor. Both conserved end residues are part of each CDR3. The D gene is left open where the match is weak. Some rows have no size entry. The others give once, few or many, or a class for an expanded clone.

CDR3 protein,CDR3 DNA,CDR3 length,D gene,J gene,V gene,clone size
CASSRPSAFSYEQYF,TGCGCCAGCAGCCGTCCTAGCGCCTTCTCCTACGAGCAGTACTTC,15,-,TRBJ2-7,TRBV5-6,-
CAWIFRDRANYGYTF,TGTGCCTGGATCTTTCGGGACAGAGCTAACTATGGCTACACCTTC,15,TRBD1,TRBJ1-2,TRBV30,-
CASSADRDRGRITEAFF,TGTGCCAGCAGCGCAGACCGGGACAGGGGGCGCATCACTGAAGCTTTCTTT,17,TRBD1,TRBJ1-1,TRBV14,-
CASTVRWTPLTDTQYF,TGTGCCAGTACCGTCCGGTGGACACCTCTCACAGATACGCAGTATTTT,16,-,TRBJ2-3,TRBV19,-
CASSIQGGNTIYF,TGTGCCAGCAGTATACAGGGTGGAAACACCATATATTTT,13,-,TRBJ1-3,TRBV28,-
CASSPNFREDSYEQYF,TGTGCCAGCTCACCAAATTTCCGGGAGGACTCCTACGAGCAGTACTTC,16,TRBD2,TRBJ2-7,TRBV18,-
CASSPKVSTDTQYF,TGTGCCAGCAGCCCGAAAGTGAGCACAGATACGCAGTATTTT,14,-,TRBJ2-3,TRBV13,-
CATSPGASYEQYF,TGTGCCACCAGCCCCGGGGCCTCCTACGAGCAGTACTTC,13,-,TRBJ2-7,TRBV15,-
CASSRGTSGRREQYF,TGTGCCAGCAGTCGGGGGACTAGCGGTCGGAGGGAGCAGTATTTT,15,TRBD2,TRBJ2-3,TRBV28,-
CATSRGQTGKDYGYTF,TGTGCCACCAGCAGGGGACAGACCGGGAAAGACTATGGCTACACCTTC,16,TRBD1,TRBJ1-2,TRBV15,-
CASSQDGDGSPYEQYF,TGTGCCAGCAGCCAAGACGGCGACGGAAGCCCCTACGAGCAGTACTTC,16,-,TRBJ2-7,TRBV14,-
CASSSPSGTGVTEAFF,TGTGCCAGCAGCTCCCCATCCGGGACAGGGGTCACTGAAGCTTTCTTT,16,TRBD1,TRBJ1-1,TRBV7-8,-
CASSLAGTDTQYF,TGTGCCAGCAGCTTGGCCGGTACAGATACGCAGTATTTT,13,-,TRBJ2-3,TRBV5-4,-
CSASGGLEAFF,TGCAGTGCTAGCGGGGGTCTTGAAGCTTTCTTT,11,-,TRBJ1-1,TRBV20-1,-
CASKRETGELFF,TGTGCCAGCAAGCGGGAGACCGGGGAGCTGTTTTTT,12,TRBD2,TRBJ2-2,TRBV5-6,once
CASSQGGAVGRETQYF,TGTGCCAGCAGCCAAGGGGGAGCGGTGGGGCGAGAGACCCAGTACTTC,16,-,TRBJ2-5,TRBV4-2,-
CASSWRPSGRNYGYTF,TGCGCCAGCAGCTGGCGCCCCTCGGGACGGAACTATGGCTACACCTTC,16,-,TRBJ1-2,TRBV5-1,-
CASSLTTSGRAFSLLLQETQYF,TGTGCCAGCAGTTTAACGACTAGCGGGAGGGCCTTTTCGCTTTTGTTACAAGAGACCCAGTACTTC,22,TRBD2,TRBJ2-5,TRBV28,-
CASSVGLAKFSYEQYF,TGTGCCAGCAGCGTGGGACTAGCCAAATTCTCCTACGAGCAGTACTTC,16,TRBD2,TRBJ2-7,TRBV5-5,once
CASSLRDRGGSNQPQHF,TGTGCCAGCAGTTTAAGGGACAGGGGTGGGAGCAATCAGCCCCAGCATTTT,17,TRBD1,TRBJ1-5,TRBV27,-
CASSLAGTSGSYEQFF,TGTGCCAGCAGCTTAGCCGGGACTAGCGGGAGTTATGAGCAGTTCTTC,16,TRBD2,TRBJ2-1,TRBV7-2,-
CASSLGQPMAGQETQYF,TGTGCCAGCAGCCTGGGACAGCCTATGGCGGGTCAAGAGACCCAGTACTTC,17,TRBD1,TRBJ2-5,TRBV5-4,-
CASSPMQGLAGREQFF,TGTGCCAGCTCACCTATGCAGGGACTAGCGGGACGGGAGCAGTTCTTC,16,TRBD2,TRBJ2-1,TRBV18,-
CASSLTSGRENEKLFF,TGTGCCAGCAGCTTGACCTCAGGGCGAGAAAATGAAAAACTGTTTTTT,16,-,TRBJ1-4,TRBV7-2,-
CASSIRLIAGGIPGELFF,TGTGCCAGTAGTATTCGGTTAATAGCGGGAGGGATACCCGGGGAGCTGTTTTTT,18,TRBD2,TRBJ2-2,TRBV19,once
CASSLPQWAEAFF,TGTGCCAGCAGTTTACCACAGTGGGCTGAAGCTTTCTTT,13,-,TRBJ1-1,TRBV28,-
CASSRQGWGYTF,TGTGCCAGTAGTCGACAGGGCTGGGGCTACACCTTC,12,TRBD1,TRBJ1-2,TRBV19,-
CASSPPRRRTAYNEQFF,TGTGCCAGCTCACCACCGAGGCGTCGGACAGCTTACAATGAGCAGTTCTTC,17,-,TRBJ2-1,TRBV18,-
CASSQGPPGETQYF,TGTGCCAGCAGCCAAGGACCCCCGGGGGAGACCCAGTACTTC,14,-,TRBJ2-5,TRBV14,-
CAGSPHRGGSGNTIYF,TGTGCCGGCAGTCCGCACAGGGGAGGCTCTGGAAACACCATATATTTT,16,TRBD1,TRBJ1-3,TRBV28,once
CASSSHYLRRGQTETQYF,TGTGCCAGCAGTTCTCACTACCTCCGGCGGGGACAGACAGAGACCCAGTACTTC,18,-,TRBJ2-5,TRBV27,-
CASSPGITGPATDTQYF,TGCGCCAGCAGCCCTGGGATTACGGGACCAGCCACAGATACGCAGTATTTT,17,-,TRBJ2-3,TRBV5-1,-
CASSPVDRDGWNEQFF,TGTGCCAGCAGCCCAGTTGACAGGGATGGGTGGAATGAGCAGTTCTTC,16,TRBD1,TRBJ2-1,TRBV7-3,-
CASSQRQREFEEQYF,TGTGCCAGCAGCCAACGGCAGCGGGAGTTCGAGGAGCAGTACTTC,15,TRBD2,TRBJ2-7,TRBV5-4,-
CASSQDQEGSTNEKLFF,TGTGCCAGCAGCCAAGATCAAGAGGGCAGCACAAATGAAAAACTGTTTTTT,17,-,TRBJ1-4,TRBV14,-
CASSPGTGTSFCEQYF,TGTGCCAGCAGCCCCGGGACAGGGACCAGTTTCTGCGAGCAGTACTTC,16,TRBD1,TRBJ2-7,TRBV9,-
CASSLSTPSTDTQYF,TGTGCCAGCAGCTTGAGCACTCCTAGCACAGATACGCAGTATTTT,15,-,TRBJ2-3,TRBV6-1,-
CASSSFRGLRGNQPQHF,TGTGCCAGCAGTTCCTTTCGGGGATTAAGGGGCAATCAGCCCCAGCATTTT,17,-,TRBJ1-5,TRBV28,-
CASSLAWSSNEQFF,TGTGCCAGCAGCTTAGCTTGGTCTTCCAATGAGCAGTTCTTC,14,-,TRBJ2-1,TRBV7-6,-
CASSPPGGGEQYF,TGTGCCAGCAGCCCACCGGGTGGGGGCGAGCAGTACTTC,13,-,TRBJ2-7,TRBV11-2,-
CSVEGDSSSTDTQYF,TGCAGCGTTGAAGGGGACAGCTCTAGCACAGATACGCAGTATTTT,15,TRBD1,TRBJ2-3,TRBV29-1,-
CATSPASNYGYTF,TGTGCCACCAGCCCGGCTTCTAACTATGGCTACACCTTC,13,-,TRBJ1-2,TRBV15,-
CASSLVTANTGELFF,TGTGCCAGCAGTTTAGTAACAGCAAACACCGGGGAGCTGTTTTTT,15,-,TRBJ2-2,TRBV27,-
CASSIVPGTGGEQYF,TGTGCCAGTAGTATAGTCCCCGGGACAGGGGGCGAGCAGTACTTC,15,TRBD1,TRBJ2-7,TRBV19,-
CASSMESNEKLFF,TGTGCCAGTAGTATGGAAAGTAATGAAAAACTGTTTTTT,13,-,TRBJ1-4,TRBV19,-